This T cell receptor beta chain derives from a study of blood T cell repertoires in COVID-19. Germline trimming cut 5 bases from V and 5 bases from J; bases unmatched to any gene: 8. The germline CDR1 and CDR2 sequences are MDHEN and SYDVKM. The CDR3 has 15 amino acids. Data came from immunoSEQ multiplex PCR; TCRdb stores just in-frame clones and leaves some out. The table includes 330,000 or so clones, around 90% detected once. In this sample, this clone turned up once. Sequenced: PBMCs or T cells enriched from blood (not recorded which). The rearrangement links TRBV28 to TRBJ1-2; 10 positions match TRBD1. This TCR derives from a woman aged 25 to 39 who had recovered from COVID-19. CDR3: CASSLPGQGQYGYTF. The CDR3 DNA follows: TGTGCCAGCAGTCTACCGGGACAGGGGCAATATGGCTACACCTTC.